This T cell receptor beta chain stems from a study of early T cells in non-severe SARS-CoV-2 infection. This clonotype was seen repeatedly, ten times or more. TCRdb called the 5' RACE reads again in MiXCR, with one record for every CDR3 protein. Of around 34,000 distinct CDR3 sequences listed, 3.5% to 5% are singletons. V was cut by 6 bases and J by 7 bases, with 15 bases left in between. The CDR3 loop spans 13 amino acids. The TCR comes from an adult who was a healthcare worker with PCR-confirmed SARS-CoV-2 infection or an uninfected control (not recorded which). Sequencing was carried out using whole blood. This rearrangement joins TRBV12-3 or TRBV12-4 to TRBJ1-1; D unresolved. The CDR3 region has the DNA TGTGCCAGCAGCTACGCGGGGAATGGTGAAGCTTTCTTT. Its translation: CASSYAGNGEAFF.